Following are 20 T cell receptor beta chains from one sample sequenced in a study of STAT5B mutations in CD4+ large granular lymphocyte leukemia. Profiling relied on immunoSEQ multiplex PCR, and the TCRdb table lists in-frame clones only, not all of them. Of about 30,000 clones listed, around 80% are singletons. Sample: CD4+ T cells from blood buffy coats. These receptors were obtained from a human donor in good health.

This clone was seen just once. CDR3 protein: CASTVQGTNTEAFF. The DNA for the CDR3 is TGTGCCAGCACGGTACAGGGGACCAACACTGAAGCTTTCTTT. This chain joins TRBV2 and TRBJ1-1, with 7 bases that match TRBD1. Trimming at V came to 7 bases and at J to 2 bases, leaving 7 bases not matched to a gene. Germline V gene data show CDR1 as SNHLY and CDR2 as FYNNEI. The CDR3 is 14 amino acids.

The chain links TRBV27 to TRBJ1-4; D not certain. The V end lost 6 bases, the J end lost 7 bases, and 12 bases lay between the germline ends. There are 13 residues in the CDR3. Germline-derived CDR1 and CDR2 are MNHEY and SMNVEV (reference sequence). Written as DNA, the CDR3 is TGTGCCAGCAGACCACTAACCCTTGAAAAACTGTTTTTT. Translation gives CASRPLTLEKLFF.

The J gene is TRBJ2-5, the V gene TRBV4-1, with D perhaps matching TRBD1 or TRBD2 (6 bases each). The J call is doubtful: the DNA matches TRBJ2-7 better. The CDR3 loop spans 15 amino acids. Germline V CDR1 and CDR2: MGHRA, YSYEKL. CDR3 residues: CASSQVADSSYEQYF. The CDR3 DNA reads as TGCGCCAGCAGCCAAGTAGCGGACAGCTCCTACGAGCAGTACTTC.

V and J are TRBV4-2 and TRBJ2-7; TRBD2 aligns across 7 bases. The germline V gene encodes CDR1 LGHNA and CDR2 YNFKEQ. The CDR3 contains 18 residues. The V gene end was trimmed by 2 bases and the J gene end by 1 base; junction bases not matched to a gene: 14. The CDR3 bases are TGTGCCAGCAGCCAATTCGTGGGGTCTAGCGGTGGGTCCTACGAGCAGTACTTC. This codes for CASSQFVGSSGGSYEQYF.

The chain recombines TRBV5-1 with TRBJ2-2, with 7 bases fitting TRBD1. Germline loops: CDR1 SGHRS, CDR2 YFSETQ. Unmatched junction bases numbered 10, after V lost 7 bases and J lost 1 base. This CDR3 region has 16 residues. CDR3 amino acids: CASRGGWTGNTGELFF. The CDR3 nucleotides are TGCGCCAGCCGCGGTGGGTGGACAGGGAACACCGGGGAGCTGTTTTTT.

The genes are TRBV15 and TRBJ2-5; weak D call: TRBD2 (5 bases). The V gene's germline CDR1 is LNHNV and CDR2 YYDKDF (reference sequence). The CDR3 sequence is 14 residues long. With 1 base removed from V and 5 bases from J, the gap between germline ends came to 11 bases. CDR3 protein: CATSRGGRRETQYF. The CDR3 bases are TGTGCCACCAGCAGAGGGGGTCGGAGGGAGACCCAGTACTTC.

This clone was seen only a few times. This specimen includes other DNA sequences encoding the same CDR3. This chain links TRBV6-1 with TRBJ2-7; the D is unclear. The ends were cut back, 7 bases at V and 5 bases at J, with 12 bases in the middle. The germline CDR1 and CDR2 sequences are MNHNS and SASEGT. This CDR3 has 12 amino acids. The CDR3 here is CASTFTAHEQYF. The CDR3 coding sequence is TGTGCCAGCACCTTTACAGCTCACGAGCAGTACTTC.

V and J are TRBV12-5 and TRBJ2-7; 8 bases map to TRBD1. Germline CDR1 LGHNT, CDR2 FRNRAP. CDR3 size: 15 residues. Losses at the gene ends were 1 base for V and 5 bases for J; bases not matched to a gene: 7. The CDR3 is CASGLGQGKSDEQYF. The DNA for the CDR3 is TGTGCTAGTGGTTTGGGACAGGGGAAATCGGACGAGCAGTACTTC.

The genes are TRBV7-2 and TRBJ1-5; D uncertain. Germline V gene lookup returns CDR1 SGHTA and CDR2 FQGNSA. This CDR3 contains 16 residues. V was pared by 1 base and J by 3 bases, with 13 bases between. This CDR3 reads CASSLEGGRFNQPQHF. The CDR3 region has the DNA TGTGCCAGCAGCTTAGAGGGAGGACGGTTCAATCAGCCCCAGCATTTT.

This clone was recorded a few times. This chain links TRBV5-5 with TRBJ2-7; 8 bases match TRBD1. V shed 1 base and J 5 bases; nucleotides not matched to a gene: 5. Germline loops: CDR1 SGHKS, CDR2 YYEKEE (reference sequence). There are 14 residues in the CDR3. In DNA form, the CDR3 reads TGTGCCAGCAGCTTGTGGGACAGGAGGAACGAGCAGTACTTC. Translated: CASSLWDRRNEQYF.

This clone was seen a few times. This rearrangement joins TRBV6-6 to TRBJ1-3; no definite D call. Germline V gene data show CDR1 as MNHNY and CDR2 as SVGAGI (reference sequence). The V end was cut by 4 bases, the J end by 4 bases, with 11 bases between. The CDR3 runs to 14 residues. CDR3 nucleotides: TGTGCCAGCAGTTTTCAGTCAGGCGGAAACACCATATATTTT. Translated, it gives CASSFQSGGNTIYF.

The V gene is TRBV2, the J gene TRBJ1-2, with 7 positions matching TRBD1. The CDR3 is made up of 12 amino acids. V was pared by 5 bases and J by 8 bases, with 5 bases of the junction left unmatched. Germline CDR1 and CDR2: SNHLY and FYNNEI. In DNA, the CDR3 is TGTGCCAGCAGTAAGGGGGCGGTAGGCTACACCTTC. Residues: CASSKGAVGYTF. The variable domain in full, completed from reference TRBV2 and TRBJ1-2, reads EPEVTQTPSHQVTQMGQEVILRCVPISNHLYFYWYRQILGQKVEFLVSFYNNEISEKSEIFDDQFSVERPDGSNFTLKIRSTKLEDSAMYFCASSKGAVGYTFGSGTRLTVV.

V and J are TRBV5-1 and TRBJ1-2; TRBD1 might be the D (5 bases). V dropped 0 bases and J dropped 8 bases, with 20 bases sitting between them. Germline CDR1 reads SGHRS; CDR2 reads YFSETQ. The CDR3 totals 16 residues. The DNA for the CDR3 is TGCGCCAGCAGCTTGGAAGTTGGGGCAGGACCGTCGGGCTACACCTTC. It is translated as CASSLEVGAGPSGYTF.

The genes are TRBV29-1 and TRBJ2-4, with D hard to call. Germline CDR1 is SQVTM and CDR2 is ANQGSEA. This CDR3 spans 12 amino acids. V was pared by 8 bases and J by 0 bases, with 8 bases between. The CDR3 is CSNRTAKNIQYF. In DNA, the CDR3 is TGCAGCAACCGGACAGCCAAAAACATTCAGTACTTC.

CDR3 coding DNA: TGTGCCAGCAGCGAGAGACTAGCCCAAGAGACCCAGTACTTC. This encodes CASSERLAQETQYF. The gene calls are TRBV9 and TRBJ2-5, with TRBD2 matching 7 bases. V shed 3 bases, J shed 1 base, and the junction held 3 bases outside the gene matches. Germline-derived CDR1 and CDR2 are SGDLS and YYNGEE. The CDR3 consists of 14 residues.

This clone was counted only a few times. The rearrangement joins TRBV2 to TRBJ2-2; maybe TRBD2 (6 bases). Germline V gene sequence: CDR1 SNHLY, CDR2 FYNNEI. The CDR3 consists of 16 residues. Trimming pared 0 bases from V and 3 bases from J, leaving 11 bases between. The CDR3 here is CASSEATGGDTGELFF. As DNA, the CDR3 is TGTGCCAGCAGTGAAGCTACCGGGGGAGACACCGGGGAGCTGTTTTTT.

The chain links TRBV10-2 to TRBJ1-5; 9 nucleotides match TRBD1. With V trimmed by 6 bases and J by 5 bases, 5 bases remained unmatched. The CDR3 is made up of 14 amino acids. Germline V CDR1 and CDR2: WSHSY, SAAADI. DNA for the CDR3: TGCGCCAGCAGCTCCGGGACAGGGTATCAGCCCCAGCATTTT. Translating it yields CASSSGTGYQPQHF.

CDR3: CASSLDGSRSGNTIYF. CDR3 coding DNA: TGCGCCAGCAGCTTGGACGGCAGCCGCTCTGGAAACACCATATATTTT. V is TRBV5-1 and J is TRBJ1-3; D is undetermined. The CDR3 runs to 16 residues. Looked up from germline, CDR1 is SGHRS and CDR2 is YFSETQ. V shed 0 bases and J shed 0 bases, with 10 bases lying between them.

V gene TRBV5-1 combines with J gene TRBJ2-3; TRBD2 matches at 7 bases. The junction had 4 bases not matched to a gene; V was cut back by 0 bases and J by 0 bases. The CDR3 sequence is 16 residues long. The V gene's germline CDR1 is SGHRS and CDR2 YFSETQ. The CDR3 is CASSLVRRESTDTQYF. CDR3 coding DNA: TGCGCCAGCAGCTTGGTGCGGCGGGAGAGCACAGATACGCAGTATTTT. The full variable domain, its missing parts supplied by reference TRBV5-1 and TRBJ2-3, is KAGVTQTPRYLIKTRGQQVTLSCSPISGHRSVSWYQQTPGQGLQFLFEYFSETQRNKGNFPGRFSGRQFSNSRSEMNVSTLELGDSALYLCASSLVRRESTDTQYFGPGTRLTVL.

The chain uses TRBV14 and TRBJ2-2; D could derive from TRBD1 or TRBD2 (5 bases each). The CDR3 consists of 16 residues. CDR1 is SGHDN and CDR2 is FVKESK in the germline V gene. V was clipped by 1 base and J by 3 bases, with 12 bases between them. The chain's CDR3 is CASSQGWGRDTGELFF. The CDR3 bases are TGTGCCAGCAGCCAAGGGTGGGGACGGGACACCGGGGAGCTGTTTTTT.